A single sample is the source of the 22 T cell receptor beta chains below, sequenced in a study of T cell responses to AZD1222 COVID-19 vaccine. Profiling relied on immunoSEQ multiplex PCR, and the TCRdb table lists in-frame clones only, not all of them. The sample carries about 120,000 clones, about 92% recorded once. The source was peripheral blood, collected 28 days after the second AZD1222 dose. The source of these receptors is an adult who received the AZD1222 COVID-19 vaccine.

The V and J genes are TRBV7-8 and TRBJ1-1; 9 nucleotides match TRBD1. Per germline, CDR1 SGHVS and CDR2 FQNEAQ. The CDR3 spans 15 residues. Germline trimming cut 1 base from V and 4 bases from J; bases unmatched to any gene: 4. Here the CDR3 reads CASSLEDRGGTEAFF. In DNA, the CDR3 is TGTGCCAGCAGCTTAGAGGACAGGGGTGGCACTGAAGCTTTCTTT.

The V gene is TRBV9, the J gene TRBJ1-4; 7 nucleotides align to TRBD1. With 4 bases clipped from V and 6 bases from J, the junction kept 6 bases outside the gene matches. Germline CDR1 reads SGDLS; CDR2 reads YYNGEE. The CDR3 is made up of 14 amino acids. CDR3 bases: TGTGCCAGCAGCCTCGACAGGGTGGATGAAAAACTGTTTTTT. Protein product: CASSLDRVDEKLFF.

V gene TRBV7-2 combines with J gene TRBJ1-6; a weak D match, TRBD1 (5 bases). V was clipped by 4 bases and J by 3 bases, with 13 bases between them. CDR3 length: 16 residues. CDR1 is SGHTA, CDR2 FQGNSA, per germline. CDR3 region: CASSSDGQVYNSPLHF. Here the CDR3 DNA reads TGTGCCAGCAGCTCGGACGGACAAGTCTATAATTCACCCCTCCACTTT.

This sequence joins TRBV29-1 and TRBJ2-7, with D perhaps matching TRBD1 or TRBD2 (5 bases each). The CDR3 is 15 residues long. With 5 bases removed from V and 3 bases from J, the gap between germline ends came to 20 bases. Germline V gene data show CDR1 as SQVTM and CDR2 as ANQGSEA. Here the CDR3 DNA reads TGCAGCGTTCAGAATAGAGGGGACCGATTCTACGAGCAGTACTTC. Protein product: CSVQNRGDRFYEQYF.

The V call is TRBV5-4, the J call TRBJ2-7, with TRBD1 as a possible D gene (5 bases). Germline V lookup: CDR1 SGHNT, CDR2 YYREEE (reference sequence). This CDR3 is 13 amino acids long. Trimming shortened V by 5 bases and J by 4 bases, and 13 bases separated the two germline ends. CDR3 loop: CASSAGPGYEQYF. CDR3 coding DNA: TGTGCCAGCAGTGCAGGGCCCGGGTACGAGCAGTACTTC.

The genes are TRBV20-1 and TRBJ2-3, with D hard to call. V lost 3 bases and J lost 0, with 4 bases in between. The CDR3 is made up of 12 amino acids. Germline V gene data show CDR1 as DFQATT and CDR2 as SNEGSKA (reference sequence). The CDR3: CSASTSTDTQYF. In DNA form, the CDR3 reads TGCAGTGCTAGTACTAGCACAGATACGCAGTATTTT.

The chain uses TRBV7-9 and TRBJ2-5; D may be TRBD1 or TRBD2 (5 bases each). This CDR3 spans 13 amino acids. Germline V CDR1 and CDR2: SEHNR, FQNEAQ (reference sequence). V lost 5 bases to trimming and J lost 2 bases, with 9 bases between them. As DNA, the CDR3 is TGTGCCAGCAGCCGGGACGGACAAGAGACCCAGTACTTC. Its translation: CASSRDGQETQYF.

CDR3 region: CASSPGAQANEKLFF. In DNA, the CDR3 is TGTGCCAGCTCACCGGGGGCACAGGCTAATGAAAAACTGTTTTTT. The chain combines TRBV18 with TRBJ1-4; possible D gene TRBD1, 6 bases. Germline CDR1 and CDR2: KGHSH and LQKENI. The CDR3 is made up of 15 amino acids. Trimming stripped 3 bases from V and 3 bases from J, with 11 bases between. Complete variable domain (other parts from reference TRBV18 and TRBJ1-4): NAGVMQNPRHLVRRRGQEARLRCSPMKGHSHVYWYRQLPEEGLKFMVYLQKENIIDESGMPKERFSAEFPKEGPSILRIQQVVRGDSAAYFCASSPGAQANEKLFFGSGTQLSVL.

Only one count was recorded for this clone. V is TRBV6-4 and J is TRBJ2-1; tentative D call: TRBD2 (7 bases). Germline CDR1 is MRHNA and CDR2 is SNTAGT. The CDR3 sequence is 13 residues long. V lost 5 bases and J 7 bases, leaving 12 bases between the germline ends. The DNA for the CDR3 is TGTGCCAGCAGTTCTGAGGGGGGGAATGAGCAGTTCTTC. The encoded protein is CASSSEGGNEQFF.

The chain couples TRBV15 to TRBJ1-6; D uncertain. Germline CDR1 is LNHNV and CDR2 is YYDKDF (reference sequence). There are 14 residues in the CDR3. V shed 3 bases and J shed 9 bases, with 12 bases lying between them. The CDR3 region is CATSSGSSFSPLHF. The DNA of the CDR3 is TGTGCCACCAGCAGCGGAAGTTCCTTTTCACCCCTCCACTTT.

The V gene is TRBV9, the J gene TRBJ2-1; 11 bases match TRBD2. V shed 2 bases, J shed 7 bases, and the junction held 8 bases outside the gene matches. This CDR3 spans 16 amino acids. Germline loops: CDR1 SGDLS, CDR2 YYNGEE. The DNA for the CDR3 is TGTGCCAGCAGCGTCTCGGCGACTAGCGGGATTAATGAGCAGTTCTTC. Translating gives CASSVSATSGINEQFF.

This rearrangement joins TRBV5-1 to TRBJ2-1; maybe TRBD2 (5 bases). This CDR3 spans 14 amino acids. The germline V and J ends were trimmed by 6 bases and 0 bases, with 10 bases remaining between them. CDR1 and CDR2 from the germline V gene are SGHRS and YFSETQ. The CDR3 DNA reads TGCGCCAGCAATGAGCGGAGCTCCTACAATGAGCAGTTCTTC. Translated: CASNERSSYNEQFF.

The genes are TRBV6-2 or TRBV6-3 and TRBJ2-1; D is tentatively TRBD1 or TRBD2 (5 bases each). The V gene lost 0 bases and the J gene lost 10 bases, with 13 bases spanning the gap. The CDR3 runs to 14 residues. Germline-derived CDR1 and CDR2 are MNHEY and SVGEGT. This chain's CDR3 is CASSYSGTGREQFF. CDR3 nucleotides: TGTGCCAGCAGTTACTCGGGGACCGGAAGAGAGCAGTTCTTC.

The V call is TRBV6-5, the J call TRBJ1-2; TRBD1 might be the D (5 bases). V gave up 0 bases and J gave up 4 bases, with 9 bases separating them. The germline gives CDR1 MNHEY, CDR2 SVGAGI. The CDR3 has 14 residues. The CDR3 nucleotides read TGTGCCAGCAGTTACTCGACAGAGGGCTATGGCTACACCTTC. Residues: CASSYSTEGYGYTF.

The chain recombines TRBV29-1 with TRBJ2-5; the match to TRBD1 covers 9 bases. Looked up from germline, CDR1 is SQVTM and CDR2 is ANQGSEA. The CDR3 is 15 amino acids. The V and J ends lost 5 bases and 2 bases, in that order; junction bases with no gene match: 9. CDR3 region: CSVSDRGAAQETQYF. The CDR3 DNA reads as TGCAGCGTTTCCGACAGGGGGGCAGCACAAGAGACCCAGTACTTC.

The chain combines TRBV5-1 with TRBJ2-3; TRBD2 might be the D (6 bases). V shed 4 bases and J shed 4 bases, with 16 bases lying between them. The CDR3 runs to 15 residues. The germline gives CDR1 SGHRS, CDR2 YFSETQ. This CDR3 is CASSPGKGTADTQYF. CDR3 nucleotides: TGCGCCAGCAGCCCGGGAAAAGGGACTGCAGATACGCAGTATTTT.

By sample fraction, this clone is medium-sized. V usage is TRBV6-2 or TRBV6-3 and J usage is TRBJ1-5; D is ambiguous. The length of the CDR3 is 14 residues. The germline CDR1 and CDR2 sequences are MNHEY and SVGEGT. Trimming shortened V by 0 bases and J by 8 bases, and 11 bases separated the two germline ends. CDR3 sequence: CASSYSTGPKPQHF. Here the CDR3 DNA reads TGTGCCAGCAGTTACTCTACGGGCCCCAAGCCCCAGCATTTT.

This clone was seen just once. CDR3 bases: TGCGCCAGCACCCCAACGGGGGGCTCAGACTCTGGGGCCAACGTCCTGACTTTC. This encodes CASTPTGGSDSGANVLTF. The chain joins TRBV5-1 to TRBJ2-6, with D maybe TRBD2 (7 bases). V was pared by 6 bases and J by 0 bases, with 19 bases between. This CDR3 is 18 amino acids long. The V gene's germline CDR1 is SGHRS and CDR2 YFSETQ. The full variable domain, in which reference TRBV5-1 and TRBJ2-6 provide the parts outside the CDR3, is KAGVTQTPRYLIKTRGQQVTLSCSPISGHRSVSWYQQTPGQGLQFLFEYFSETQRNKGNFPGRFSGRQFSNSRSEMNVSTLELGDSALYLCASTPTGGSDSGANVLTFGAGSRLTVL.

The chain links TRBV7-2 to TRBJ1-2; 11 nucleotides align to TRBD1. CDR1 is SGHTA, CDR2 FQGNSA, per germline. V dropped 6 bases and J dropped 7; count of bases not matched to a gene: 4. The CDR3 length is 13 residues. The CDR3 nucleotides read TGTGCCAGCAGTTCGGACAGGGGGCTTGGCTACACCTTC. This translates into CASSSDRGLGYTF.

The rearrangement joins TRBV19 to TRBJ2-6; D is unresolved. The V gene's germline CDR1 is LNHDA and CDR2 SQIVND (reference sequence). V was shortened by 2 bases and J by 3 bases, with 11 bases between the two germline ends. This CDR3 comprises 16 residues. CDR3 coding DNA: TGTGCCAGTAGTATAAGGACCCCGGGTGGGGCCAACGTCCTGACTTTC. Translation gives CASSIRTPGGANVLTF.

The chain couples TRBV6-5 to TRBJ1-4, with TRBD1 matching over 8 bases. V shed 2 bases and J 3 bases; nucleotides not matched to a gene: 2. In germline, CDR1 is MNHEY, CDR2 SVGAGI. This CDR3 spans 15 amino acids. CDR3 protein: CASSYRQGPNEKLFF. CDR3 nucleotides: TGTGCCAGCAGTTACCGACAGGGGCCTAATGAAAAACTGTTTTTT.

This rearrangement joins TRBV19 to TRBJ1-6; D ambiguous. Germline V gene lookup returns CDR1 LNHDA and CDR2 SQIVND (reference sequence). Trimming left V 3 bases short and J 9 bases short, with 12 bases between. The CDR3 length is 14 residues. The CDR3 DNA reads TGTGCCAGTAGTATGATGCCCGGAAGTTCACCCCTCCACTTT. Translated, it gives CASSMMPGSSPLHF.